These T cell receptor beta chains were read from a single sample in a study of blood T cell repertoires in COVID-19. TCRdb's table, derived via immunoSEQ multiplex PCR, lists solely in-frame clones and lacks some. Of fewer than 400,000 clones listed, more than 75% were seen once; the top ten hold 3.5% to 4.5%. Sample: PBMCs or T cells enriched from blood (not recorded which). The receptors originated from a young man who had recovered from COVID-19. Each CDR3 is given with its conserved first and last residue. D genes are given only for firm matches. Size is omitted from some rows. Given values are once, few, many or a class for expanded clones.

cdr3_length j_call v_call d_call clone_size cdr3_aa cdr3_nt
11 TRBJ1-3 TRBV29-1 - - CSVQTGNTIYF TGCAGCGTTCAGACAGGAAACACCATATATTTT
16 TRBJ1-4 TRBV4-2 - - CASSQDWGATNEKLFF TGTGCCAGCAGCCAAGATTGGGGGGCAACTAATGAAAAACTGTTTTTT
14 TRBJ1-1 TRBV18 TRBD1 - CASSRDRMNTEAFF TGTGCCAGCTCACGGGACAGGATGAACACTGAAGCTTTCTTT
17 TRBJ2-4 TRBV29-1 TRBD2 - CSVEDPGGRGAKNIQYF TGCAGCGTTGAAGATCCGGGGGGGCGAGGAGCCAAAAACATTCAGTACTTC
16 TRBJ1-5 TRBV5-6 - - CASSSAGQRSNQPQHF TGTGCCAGCAGCTCGGCTGGACAGCGTAGCAATCAGCCCCAGCATTTT
14 TRBJ1-1 TRBV5-1 - few CASSLSRGNTEAFF TGCGCCAGCAGCTTGAGCAGGGGGAACACTGAAGCTTTCTTT
16 TRBJ2-5 TRBV6-5 - - CASSYSYPGVTETQYF TGTGCCAGCAGTTACTCTTACCCCGGGGTGACAGAGACCCAGTACTTC
16 TRBJ2-2 TRBV5-4 TRBD2 - CASAGDLAGATGELFF TGTGCCAGCGCCGGTGACCTAGCGGGAGCCACCGGGGAGCTGTTTTTT
16 TRBJ2-1 TRBV6-2/TRBV6-3 - - CASSYSGGTRYNEQFF TGTGCCAGCAGTTACTCCGGCGGGACTCGATACAATGAGCAGTTCTTC
16 TRBJ1-1 TRBV19 TRBD1 - CASTLPSAGGATEAFF TGTGCCAGTACCCTCCCGTCGGCAGGGGGCGCCACTGAAGCTTTCTTT